Following are 11 T cell receptor beta chains from one sample sequenced in a study of blood T cell repertoires in COVID-19. Assay: immunoSEQ multiplex PCR; the TCRdb copy retains only in-frame clones and omits some. The table lists 210,000 or so clones, about four fifths of them singletons. Input material: peripheral blood. The receptors were gathered from a woman of 80 years or more with acute or convalescent COVID-19.

The chain recombines TRBV19 with TRBJ2-7; 10 bases fit TRBD1. Germline values: CDR1 LNHDA, CDR2 SQIVND (reference sequence). Trimming at V came to 7 bases and at J to 3 bases, leaving 9 bases not matched to a gene. CDR3 length equals 15 residues. CDR3 in amino acids: CASKRTGGEFYEQYF. For the CDR3, the DNA is TGTGCCAGTAAACGGACAGGGGGTGAGTTCTACGAGCAGTACTTC. The whole variable domain, filled in from reference TRBV19 and TRBJ2-7, reads DGGITQSPKYLFRKEGQNVTLSCEQNLNHDAMYWYRQDPGQGLRLIYYSQIVNDFQKGDIAEGYSVSREKKESFPLTVTSAQKNPTAFYLCASKRTGGEFYEQYFGPGTRLTVT.

The chain uses TRBV11-3 and TRBJ2-2; 8 nucleotides line up with TRBD2. Germline CDR1 reads SGHNT; CDR2 reads YENEEA. The CDR3 consists of 18 residues. V lost 2 bases, J lost 6 bases, and 14 bases stayed unmatched. The chain's CDR3 is CASSLSAGGLAGAGELFF. The CDR3 DNA is TGTGCCAGCAGCTTATCCGCGGGGGGCCTAGCTGGCGCCGGGGAGCTGTTTTTT.

V and J are TRBV14 and TRBJ2-7, with 7 bases aligning to TRBD2. V was pared by 2 bases and J by 7 bases, with 8 bases of the junction left unmatched. Per the germline V gene, CDR1 is SGHDN and CDR2 is FVKESK. This CDR3 is 14 amino acids long. The CDR3 spells CASSQSWGGSEQYF. The CDR3 DNA is TGTGCCAGCAGCCAATCCTGGGGAGGGAGTGAGCAGTACTTC. Combining the CDR3 with reference TRBV14 and TRBJ2-7 gives the whole variable domain EAGVTQFPSHSVIEKGQTVTLRCDPISGHDNLYWYRRVMGKEIKFLLHFVKESKQDESGMPNNRFLAERTGGTYSTLKVQPAELEDSGVYFCASSQSWGGSEQYFGPGTRLTVT.

The chain uses TRBV11-3 and TRBJ2-6, with a tentative D call TRBD1 (5 bases). The CDR3 has 15 amino acids. Germline V gene sequence: CDR1 SGHNT, CDR2 YENEEA. The germline V and J ends were trimmed by 4 bases and 0 bases, with 7 bases remaining between them. CDR3 nucleotides: TGTGCCAGCAGCTCCCAGGGCTCTGGGGCCAACGTCCTGACTTTC. Translating it yields CASSSQGSGANVLTF.

CDR3 in amino acids: CSVVPAVKVGYEQYF. CDR3 DNA sequence: TGCAGCGTTGTGCCTGCGGTAAAGGTAGGATACGAGCAGTACTTC. This chain links TRBV29-1 with TRBJ2-7, with no clear D. The CDR3 is 15 amino acids. V lost 4 bases to trimming and J lost 4 bases, with 20 bases between them. The V gene's germline CDR1 is SQVTM and CDR2 ANQGSEA.

The CDR3 here is CASSLAIMDRGGHQPQHF. The CDR3 DNA reads TGTGCCAGCAGCTTAGCTATTATGGACAGGGGCGGCCATCAGCCCCAGCATTTT. This chain uses TRBV7-9 with TRBJ1-5; 9 nucleotides align to TRBD1. J was trimmed by 5 bases and V by 0 bases; bases with no gene match: 11. Germline V CDR1 and CDR2: SEHNR, FQNEAQ (reference sequence). The CDR3 is 18 residues long.

The V gene is TRBV30, the J gene TRBJ2-1; TRBD2 is a possible D gene (5 bases). The germline V gene has CDR1 GTSNPN and CDR2 SVGIG (reference sequence). The CDR3 has 12 residues. Trimming stripped 2 bases from V and 7 bases from J, with 9 bases between. The CDR3 is CAWSTGMNEQFF. The CDR3 DNA is TGTGCCTGGAGTACGGGGATGAATGAGCAGTTCTTC.

This sequence joins TRBV3-1 (or the pseudogene TRBV3-2) and TRBJ1-2; D remains unclear. Germline lookup yields CDR1 LGHDT and CDR2 YNNKEL (reference sequence). The germline V and J ends were trimmed by 4 bases and 5 bases, with 11 bases remaining between them. This CDR3 has 13 amino acids. CDR3 nucleotides: TGTGCCAGCAGCCCAGAACTGATTTATGGCTACACCTTC. It translates to CASSPELIYGYTF.

This clone was seen a few times. The chain carries TRBV3-1 (or the pseudogene TRBV3-2) and TRBJ2-7, with a tentative D call TRBD2 (5 bases). The germline gives CDR1 LGHDT, CDR2 YNNKEL (reference sequence). Deletions cut 4 bases from V and 6 bases from J, with 22 bases between. There are 16 residues in the CDR3. CDR3 loop: CASSPSSDRGLREQYF. CDR3 coding DNA: TGTGCCAGCAGCCCATCCTCTGATAGAGGGCTCCGCGAGCAGTACTTC.

This clone turned up a few times. V and J are TRBV2 and TRBJ2-7; TRBD1 matches 7 bases. The CDR3 consists of 14 residues. Germline trimming cut 6 bases from V and 3 bases from J; bases unmatched to any gene: 8. Germline V gene lookup returns CDR1 SNHLY and CDR2 FYNNEI. The CDR3 sequence is CASRDREKNYEQYF. CDR3 coding DNA: TGTGCCAGCAGAGACAGGGAAAAAAACTACGAGCAGTACTTC.

J is TRBJ2-2 and V is TRBV3-1 (or the pseudogene TRBV3-2), with 7 bases aligning to TRBD2. This CDR3 spans 15 amino acids. The germline gives CDR1 LGHDT, CDR2 YNNKEL (reference sequence). V dropped 1 base and J dropped 6; count of bases not matched to a gene: 5. The CDR3 DNA reads TGTGCCAGCAGCCAAGTTTTCGCGGGAGCCGGGGAGCTGTTTTTT. Translating it yields CASSQVFAGAGELFF.